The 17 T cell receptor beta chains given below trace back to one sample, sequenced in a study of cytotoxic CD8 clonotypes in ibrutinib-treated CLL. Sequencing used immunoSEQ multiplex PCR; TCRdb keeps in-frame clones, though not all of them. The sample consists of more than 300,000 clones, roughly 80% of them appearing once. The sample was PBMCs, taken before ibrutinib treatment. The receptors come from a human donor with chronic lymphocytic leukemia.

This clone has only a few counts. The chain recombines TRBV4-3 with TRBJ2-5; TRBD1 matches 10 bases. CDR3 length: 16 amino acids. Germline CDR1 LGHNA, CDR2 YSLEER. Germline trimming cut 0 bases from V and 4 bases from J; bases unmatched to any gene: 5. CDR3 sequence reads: CASSQEWRTGGETQYF. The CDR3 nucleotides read TGCGCCAGCAGCCAAGAGTGGAGGACAGGGGGAGAGACCCAGTACTTC.

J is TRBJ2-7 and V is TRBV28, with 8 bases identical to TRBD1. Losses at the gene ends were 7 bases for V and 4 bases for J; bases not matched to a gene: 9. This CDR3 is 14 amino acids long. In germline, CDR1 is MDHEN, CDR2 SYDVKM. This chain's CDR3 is CASNTGQDIYEQYF. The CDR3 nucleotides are TGTGCCAGCAATACGGGACAGGACATATACGAGCAGTACTTC.

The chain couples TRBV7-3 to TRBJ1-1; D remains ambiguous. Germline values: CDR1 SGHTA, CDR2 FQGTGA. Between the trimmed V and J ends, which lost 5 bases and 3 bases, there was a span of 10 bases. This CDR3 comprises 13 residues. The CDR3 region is CASSRTRDTEAFF. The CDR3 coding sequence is TGTGCCAGCAGCCGAACGAGGGACACTGAAGCTTTCTTT.

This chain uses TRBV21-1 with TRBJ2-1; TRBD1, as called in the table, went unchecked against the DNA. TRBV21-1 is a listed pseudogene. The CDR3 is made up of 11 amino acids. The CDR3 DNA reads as TGTGCCAGCAGCAAAGAGCAGGGGAAGTTCTTC. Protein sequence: CASSKEQGKFF.

The CDR3 region is CASSYSSVGTQYF. CDR3 DNA: TGTGCCAGCAGTTACTCCTCAGTTGGGACCCAGTACTTC. The V gene is TRBV6-5, the J gene TRBJ2-5; D is uncertain. The germline V gene has CDR1 MNHEY and CDR2 SVGAGI. The CDR3 extends over 13 amino acids. Trimming took off 0 bases at V and 7 bases at J, with 9 bases between the two ends.

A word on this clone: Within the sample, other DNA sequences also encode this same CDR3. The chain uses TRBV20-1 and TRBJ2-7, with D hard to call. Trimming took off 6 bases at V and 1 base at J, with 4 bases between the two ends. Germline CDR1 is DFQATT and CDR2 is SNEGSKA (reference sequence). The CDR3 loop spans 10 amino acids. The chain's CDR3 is CSAVSYEQYF. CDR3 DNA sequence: TGCAGTGCAGTTTCCTACGAGCAGTACTTC.

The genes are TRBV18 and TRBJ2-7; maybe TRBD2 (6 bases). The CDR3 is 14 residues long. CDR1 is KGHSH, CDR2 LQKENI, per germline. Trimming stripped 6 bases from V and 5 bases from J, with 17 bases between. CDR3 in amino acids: CASSPTSPQDEQYF. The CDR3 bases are TGTGCCAGCTCCCCCACTAGCCCGCAGGACGAGCAGTACTTC.

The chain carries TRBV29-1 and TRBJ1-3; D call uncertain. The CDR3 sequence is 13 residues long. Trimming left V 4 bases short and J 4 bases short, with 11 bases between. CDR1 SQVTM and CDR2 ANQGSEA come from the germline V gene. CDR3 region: CSVVVSRGNTIYF. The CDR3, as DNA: TGCAGCGTTGTCGTGTCCAGGGGAAACACCATATATTTT.

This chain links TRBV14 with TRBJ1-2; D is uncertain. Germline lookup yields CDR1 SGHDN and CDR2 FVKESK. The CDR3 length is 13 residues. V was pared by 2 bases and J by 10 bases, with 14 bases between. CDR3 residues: CASSQYPVFNYTF. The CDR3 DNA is TGTGCCAGCAGCCAATACCCCGTATTTAACTACACCTTC.

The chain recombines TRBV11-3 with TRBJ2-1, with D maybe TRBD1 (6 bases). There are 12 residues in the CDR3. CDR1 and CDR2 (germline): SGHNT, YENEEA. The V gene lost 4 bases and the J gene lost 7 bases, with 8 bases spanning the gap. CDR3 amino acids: CASSSQGNEQFF. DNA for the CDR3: TGTGCCAGCAGCTCGCAGGGGAATGAGCAGTTCTTC. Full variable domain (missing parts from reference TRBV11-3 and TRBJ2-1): EAGVVQSPRYKIIEKKQPVAFWCNPISGHNTLYWYLQNLGQGPELLIRYENEEAVDDSQLPKDRFSAERLKGVDSTLKIQPAELGDSAVYLCASSSQGNEQFFGPGTRLTVL.

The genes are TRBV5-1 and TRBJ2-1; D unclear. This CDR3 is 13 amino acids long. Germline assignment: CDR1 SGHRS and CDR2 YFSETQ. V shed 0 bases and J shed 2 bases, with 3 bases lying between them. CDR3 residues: CASSLGTYNEQFF. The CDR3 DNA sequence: TGCGCCAGCAGCTTGGGGACCTACAATGAGCAGTTCTTC.

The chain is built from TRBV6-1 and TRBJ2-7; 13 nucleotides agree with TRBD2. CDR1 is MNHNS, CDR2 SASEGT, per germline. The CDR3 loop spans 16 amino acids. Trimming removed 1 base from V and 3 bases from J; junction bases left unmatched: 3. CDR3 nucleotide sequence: TGTGCCAGCAGTGAAGGGACTAGCGGGGGAATCTACGAGCAGTACTTC. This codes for CASSEGTSGGIYEQYF.

CDR3 DNA sequence: TGCGCCAGCAGCCAAGATGGAGTTGTCAAAAACATTCAGTACTTC. Translation: CASSQDGVVKNIQYF. V gene TRBV4-3 combines with J gene TRBJ2-4; no clear D gene. The CDR3 sequence is 15 residues long. Germline CDR1 and CDR2: LGHNA and YSLEER. The V and J ends lost 0 bases and 3 bases respectively, with 9 bases between them.

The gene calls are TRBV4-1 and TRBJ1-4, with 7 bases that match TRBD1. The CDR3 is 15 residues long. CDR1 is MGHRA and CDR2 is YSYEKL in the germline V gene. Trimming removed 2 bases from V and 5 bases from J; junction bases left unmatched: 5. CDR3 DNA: TGCGCCAGCAGCCAATACTTGACAGGGAATGAAAAACTGTTTTTT. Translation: CASSQYLTGNEKLFF.

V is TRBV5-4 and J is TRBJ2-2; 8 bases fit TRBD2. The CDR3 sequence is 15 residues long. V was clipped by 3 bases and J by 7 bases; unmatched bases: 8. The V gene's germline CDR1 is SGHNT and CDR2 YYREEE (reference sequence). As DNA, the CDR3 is TGTGCCAGCAGCTCCCAAGCGGGAGCGGACGGGGAGCTGTTTTTT. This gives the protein CASSSQAGADGELFF.

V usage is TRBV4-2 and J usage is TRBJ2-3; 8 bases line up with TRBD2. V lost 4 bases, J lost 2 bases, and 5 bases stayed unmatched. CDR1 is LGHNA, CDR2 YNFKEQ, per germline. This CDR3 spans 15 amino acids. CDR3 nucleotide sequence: TGTGCCAGCAGCCCCCCGGGGGGGATCACAGATACGCAGTATTTT. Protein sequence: CASSPPGGITDTQYF.

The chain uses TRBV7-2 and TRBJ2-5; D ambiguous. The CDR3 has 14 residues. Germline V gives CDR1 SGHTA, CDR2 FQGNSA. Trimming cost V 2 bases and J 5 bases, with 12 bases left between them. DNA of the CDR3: TGTGCCAGCAGCTTATTCGGCGCCCGGGAGACCCAGTACTTC. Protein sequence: CASSLFGARETQYF.